This T cell receptor beta chain was sequenced during a study of blood T cells in healthy people across ages. The use of a sample-barcoded 5' primer and a J-beta primer mix characterized a second PCR of roughly 6 to 12 cycles. TCRdb fed the 5' RACE reads into MiXCR, producing one record per CDR3 protein. The repertoire holds around 1.5 million distinct CDR3 sequences, 59% seen once, with over 6.5% in the top ten. The germline gives CDR1 DFQATT, CDR2 SNEGSKA (reference sequence). This CDR3 contains 15 residues. Deletions cut 6 bases from V and 2 bases from J, with 17 bases between. This clonotype was seen once.

The sequencing sample was made of blood. The receptor comes from a man aged 18 to 30 in good health. The gene calls are TRBV20-1 and TRBJ2-1; D is tentatively TRBD1 or TRBD2 (6 bases each). CDR3 in amino acids: CSAPPGATPYNEQFF. The CDR3 region has the DNA TGCAGTGCCCCCCCGGGGGCAACGCCCTACAATGAGCAGTTCTTC.